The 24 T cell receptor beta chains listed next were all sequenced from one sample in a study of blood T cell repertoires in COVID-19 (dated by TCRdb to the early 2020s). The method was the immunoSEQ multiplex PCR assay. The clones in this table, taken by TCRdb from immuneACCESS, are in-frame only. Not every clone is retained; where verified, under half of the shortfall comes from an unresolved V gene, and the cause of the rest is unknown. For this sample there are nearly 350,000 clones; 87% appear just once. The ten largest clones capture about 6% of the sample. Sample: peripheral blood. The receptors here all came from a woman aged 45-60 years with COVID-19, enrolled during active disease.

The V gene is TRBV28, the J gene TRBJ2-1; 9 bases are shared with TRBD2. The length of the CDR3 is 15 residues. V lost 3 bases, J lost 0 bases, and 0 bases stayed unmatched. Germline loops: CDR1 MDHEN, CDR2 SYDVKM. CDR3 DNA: TGTGCCAGCAGTTTTAGCGGGGGCTCCTACAATGAGCAGTTCTTC. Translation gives CASSFSGGSYNEQFF.

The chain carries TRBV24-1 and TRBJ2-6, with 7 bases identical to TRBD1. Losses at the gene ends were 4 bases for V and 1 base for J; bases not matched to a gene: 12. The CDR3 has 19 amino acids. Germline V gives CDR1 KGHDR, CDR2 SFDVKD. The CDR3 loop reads CATSDNRGPPGSGANVLTF. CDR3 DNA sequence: TGTGCCACCAGTGACAACAGGGGCCCTCCTGGATCTGGGGCCAACGTCCTGACTTTC.

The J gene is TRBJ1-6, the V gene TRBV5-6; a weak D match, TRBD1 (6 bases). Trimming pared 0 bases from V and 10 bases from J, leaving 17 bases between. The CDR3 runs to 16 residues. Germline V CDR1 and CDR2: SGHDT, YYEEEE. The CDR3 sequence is CASSLVGRQEVSPLHF. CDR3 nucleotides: TGTGCCAGCAGCTTGGTAGGGCGACAGGAGGTCTCACCCCTCCACTTT.

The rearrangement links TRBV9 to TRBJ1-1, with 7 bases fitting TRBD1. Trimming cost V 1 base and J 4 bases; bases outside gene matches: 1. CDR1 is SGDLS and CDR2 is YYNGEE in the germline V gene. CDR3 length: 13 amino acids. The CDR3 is CASSVYRGTEAFF. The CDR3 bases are TGTGCCAGCAGCGTATACAGGGGCACTGAAGCTTTCTTT.

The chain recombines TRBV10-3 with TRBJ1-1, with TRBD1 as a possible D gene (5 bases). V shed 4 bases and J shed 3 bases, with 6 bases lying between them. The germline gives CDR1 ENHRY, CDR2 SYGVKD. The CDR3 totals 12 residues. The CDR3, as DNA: TGTGCCATCAGTGGACAGTACACTGAAGCTTTCTTT. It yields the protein CAISGQYTEAFF.

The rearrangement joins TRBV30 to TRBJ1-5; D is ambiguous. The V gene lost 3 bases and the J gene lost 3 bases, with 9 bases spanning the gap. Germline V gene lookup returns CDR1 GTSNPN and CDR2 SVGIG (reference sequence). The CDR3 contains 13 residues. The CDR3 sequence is CAWSNGDNQPQHF. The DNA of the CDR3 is TGTGCCTGGAGCAACGGAGACAATCAGCCCCAGCATTTT.

The CDR3 region has the DNA TGTGCCAGCAGCCAGGGACCGGGACAGGGGCGGACCTACGAGCAGTACTTC. It encodes CASSQGPGQGRTYEQYF. This rearrangement joins TRBV14 to TRBJ2-7; TRBD1 agrees at 10 bases. The CDR3 totals 17 residues. Germline CDR1 reads SGHDN; CDR2 reads FVKESK. With 3 bases clipped from V and 2 bases from J, the junction kept 10 bases outside the gene matches.

The chain's CDR3 is CASSQFAGTSGTGELFF. The DNA of the CDR3 is TGCGCCAGCAGCCAGTTTGCAGGGACATCCGGAACCGGGGAGCTGTTTTTT. This chain connects TRBV4-1 to TRBJ2-2, with D possibly TRBD1 on 6 matching bases. CDR1 is MGHRA and CDR2 is YSYEKL in the germline V gene. The V end was cut by 3 bases, the J end by 5 bases, with 19 bases between. The CDR3 sequence is 17 residues long.

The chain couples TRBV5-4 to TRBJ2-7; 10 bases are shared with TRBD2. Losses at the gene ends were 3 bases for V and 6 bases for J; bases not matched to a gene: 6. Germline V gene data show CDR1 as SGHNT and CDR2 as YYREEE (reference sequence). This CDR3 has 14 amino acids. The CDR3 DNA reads TGTGCCAGCAGCTCCTACAGACTAGCGGGCGAGCAGTACTTC. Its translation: CASSSYRLAGEQYF.

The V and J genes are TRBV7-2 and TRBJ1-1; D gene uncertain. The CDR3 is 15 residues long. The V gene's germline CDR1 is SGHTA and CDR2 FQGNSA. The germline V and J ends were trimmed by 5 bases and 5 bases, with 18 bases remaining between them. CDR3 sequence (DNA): TGTGCCAGCAGCCTCCCTCAGGTACTTCAGACTGAAGCTTTCTTT. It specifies CASSLPQVLQTEAFF.

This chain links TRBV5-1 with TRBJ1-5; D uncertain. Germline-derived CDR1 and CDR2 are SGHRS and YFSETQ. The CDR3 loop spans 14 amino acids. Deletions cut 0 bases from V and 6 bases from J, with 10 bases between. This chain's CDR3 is CASSLEGGAQPQHF. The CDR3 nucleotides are TGCGCCAGCAGCTTGGAGGGAGGAGCTCAGCCCCAGCATTTT. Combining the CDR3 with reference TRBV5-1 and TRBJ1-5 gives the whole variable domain KAGVTQTPRYLIKTRGQQVTLSCSPISGHRSVSWYQQTPGQGLQFLFEYFSETQRNKGNFPGRFSGRQFSNSRSEMNVSTLELGDSALYLCASSLEGGAQPQHFGDGTRLSIL.

The CDR3 loop is CASSPLPLQGRLETQYF. The CDR3 DNA is TGTGCCAGCTCACCATTACCCCTACAGGGGAGATTAGAGACCCAGTACTTC. The V gene is TRBV18, the J gene TRBJ2-5; 7 bases fit TRBD1. Germline V lookup: CDR1 KGHSH, CDR2 LQKENI. J lost 4 bases, V lost 2 bases, and 13 bases had no gene match. The CDR3 consists of 17 residues.

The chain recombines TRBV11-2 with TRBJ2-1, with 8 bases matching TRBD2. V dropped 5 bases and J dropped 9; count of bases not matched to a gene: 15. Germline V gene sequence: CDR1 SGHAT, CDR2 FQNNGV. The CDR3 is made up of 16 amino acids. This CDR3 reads CASSLTTGGAGGEQFF. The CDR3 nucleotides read TGTGCCAGCAGCCTAACCACAGGCGGGGCGGGAGGTGAGCAGTTCTTC.

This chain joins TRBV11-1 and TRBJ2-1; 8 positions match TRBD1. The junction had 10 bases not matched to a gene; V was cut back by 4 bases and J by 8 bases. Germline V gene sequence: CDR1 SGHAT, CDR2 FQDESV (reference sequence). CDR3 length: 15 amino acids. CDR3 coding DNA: TGTGCCAGCAGCTCAGGACAGGGTGGGGTTGATGAGCAGTTCTTC. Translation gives CASSSGQGGVDEQFF.

The chain's CDR3 is CASSQDGTGSTEAFF. The CDR3, as DNA: TGCGCCAGCAGCCAAGATGGGACAGGGAGCACTGAAGCTTTCTTT. The J gene is TRBJ1-1, the V gene TRBV4-3; 9 positions agree with TRBD1. The CDR3 is made up of 15 amino acids. In germline, CDR1 is LGHNA, CDR2 YSLEER. V was clipped by 0 bases and J by 4 bases; unmatched bases: 3.

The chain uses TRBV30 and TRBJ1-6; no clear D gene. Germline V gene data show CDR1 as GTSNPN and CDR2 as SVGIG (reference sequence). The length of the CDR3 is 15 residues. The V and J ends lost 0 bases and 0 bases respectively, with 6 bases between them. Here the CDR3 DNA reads TGTGCCTGGAGTGTAGAGGGCTCCTATAATTCACCCCTCCACTTT. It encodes CAWSVEGSYNSPLHF.

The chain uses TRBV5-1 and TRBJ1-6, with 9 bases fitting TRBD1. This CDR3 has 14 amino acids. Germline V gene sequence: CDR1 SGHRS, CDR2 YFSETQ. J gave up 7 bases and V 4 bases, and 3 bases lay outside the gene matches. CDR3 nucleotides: TGCGCCAGCAGCACCGACAGGGGGAATTCACCCCTCCACTTT. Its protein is CASSTDRGNSPLHF.

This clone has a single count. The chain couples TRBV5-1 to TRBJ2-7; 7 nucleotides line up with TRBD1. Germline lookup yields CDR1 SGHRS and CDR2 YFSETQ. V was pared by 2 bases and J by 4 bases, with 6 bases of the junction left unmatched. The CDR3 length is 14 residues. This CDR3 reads CASSLNRGRYEQYF. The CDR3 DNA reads TGCGCCAGCAGCTTAAACAGGGGACGGTACGAGCAGTACTTC.

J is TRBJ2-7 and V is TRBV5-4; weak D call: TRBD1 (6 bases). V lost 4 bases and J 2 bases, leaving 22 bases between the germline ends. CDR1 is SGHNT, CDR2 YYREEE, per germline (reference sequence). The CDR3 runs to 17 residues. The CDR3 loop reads CASSPGQSLEIAYEQYF. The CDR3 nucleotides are TGTGCCAGCAGCCCGGGACAATCCCTGGAAATCGCCTACGAGCAGTACTTC.

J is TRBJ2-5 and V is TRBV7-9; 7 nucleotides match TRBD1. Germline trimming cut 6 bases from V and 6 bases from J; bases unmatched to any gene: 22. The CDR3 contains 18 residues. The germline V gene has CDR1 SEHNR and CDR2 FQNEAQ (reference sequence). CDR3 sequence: CASRPDRVVSWALQTQYF. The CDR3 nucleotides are TGTGCCAGCAGACCCGACAGGGTAGTTTCTTGGGCCCTCCAGACCCAGTACTTC.

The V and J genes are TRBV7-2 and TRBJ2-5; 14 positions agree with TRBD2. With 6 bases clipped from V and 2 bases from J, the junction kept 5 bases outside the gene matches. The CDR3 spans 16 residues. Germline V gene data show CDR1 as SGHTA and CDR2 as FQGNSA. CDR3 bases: TGTGCCAGCAGATTCGGACTAGCGGGAGGACAAGAGACCCAGTACTTC. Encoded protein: CASRFGLAGGQETQYF.

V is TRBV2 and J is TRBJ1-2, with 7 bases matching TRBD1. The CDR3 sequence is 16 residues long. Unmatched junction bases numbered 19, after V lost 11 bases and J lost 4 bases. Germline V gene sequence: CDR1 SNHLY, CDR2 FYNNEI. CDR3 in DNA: TGTGCCGGTTCCGGGACAGCCACCGAAAACCCCTATGGCTACACCTTC. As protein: CAGSGTATENPYGYTF. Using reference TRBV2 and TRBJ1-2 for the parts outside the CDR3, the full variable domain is EPEVTQTPSHQVTQMGQEVILRCVPISNHLYFYWYRQILGQKVEFLVSFYNNEISEKSEIFDDQFSVERPDGSNFTLKIRSTKLEDSAMYFCAGSGTATENPYGYTFGSGTRLTVV.

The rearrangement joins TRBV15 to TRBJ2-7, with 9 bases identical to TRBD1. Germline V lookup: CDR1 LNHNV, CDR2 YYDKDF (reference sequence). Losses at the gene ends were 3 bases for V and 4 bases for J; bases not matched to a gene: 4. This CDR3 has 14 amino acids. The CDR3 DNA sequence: TGTGCCACCAGCAGGGGACAGGGTGGGTACGAGCAGTACTTC. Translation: CATSRGQGGYEQYF.

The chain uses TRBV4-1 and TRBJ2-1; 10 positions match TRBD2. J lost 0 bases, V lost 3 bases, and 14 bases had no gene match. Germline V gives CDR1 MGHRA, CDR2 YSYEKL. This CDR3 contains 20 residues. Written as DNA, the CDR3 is TGCGCCAGCAGCCACATCAGGACTAGCGGCTACAGGAGCTCCTACAATGAGCAGTTCTTC. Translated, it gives CASSHIRTSGYRSSYNEQFF.